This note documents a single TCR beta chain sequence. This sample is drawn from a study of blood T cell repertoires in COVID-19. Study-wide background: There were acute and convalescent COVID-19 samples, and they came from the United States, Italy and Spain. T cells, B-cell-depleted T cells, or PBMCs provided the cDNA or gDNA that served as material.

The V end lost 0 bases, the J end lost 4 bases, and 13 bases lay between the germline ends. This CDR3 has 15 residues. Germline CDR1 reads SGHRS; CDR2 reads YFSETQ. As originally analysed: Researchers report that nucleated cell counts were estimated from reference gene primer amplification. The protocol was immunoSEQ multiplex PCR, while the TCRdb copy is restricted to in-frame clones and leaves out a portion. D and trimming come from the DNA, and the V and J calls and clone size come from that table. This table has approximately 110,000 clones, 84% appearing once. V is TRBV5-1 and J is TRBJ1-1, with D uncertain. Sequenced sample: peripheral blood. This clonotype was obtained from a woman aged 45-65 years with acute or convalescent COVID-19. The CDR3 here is CASSLAPGIGTEAFF. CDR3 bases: TGCGCCAGCAGCTTGGCCCCGGGGATCGGCACTGAAGCTTTCTTT.